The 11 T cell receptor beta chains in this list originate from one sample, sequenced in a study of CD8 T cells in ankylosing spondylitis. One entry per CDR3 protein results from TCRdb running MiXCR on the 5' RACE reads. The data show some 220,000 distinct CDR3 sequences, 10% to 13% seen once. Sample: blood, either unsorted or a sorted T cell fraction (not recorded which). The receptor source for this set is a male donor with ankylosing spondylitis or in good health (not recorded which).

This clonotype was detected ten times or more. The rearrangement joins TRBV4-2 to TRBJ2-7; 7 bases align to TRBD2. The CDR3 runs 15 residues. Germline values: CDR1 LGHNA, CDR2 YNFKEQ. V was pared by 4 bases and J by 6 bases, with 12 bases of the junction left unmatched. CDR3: CASSPSGGWGGEQYF. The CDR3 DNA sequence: TGTGCCAGCAGCCCGTCTGGCGGTTGGGGGGGCGAGCAGTACTTC.

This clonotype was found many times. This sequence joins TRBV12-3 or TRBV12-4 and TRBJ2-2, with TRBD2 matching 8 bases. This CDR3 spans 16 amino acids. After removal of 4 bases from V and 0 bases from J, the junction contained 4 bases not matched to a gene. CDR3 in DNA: TGTGCCAGCAGTTCCCGGGGGGGGTCGAACACCGGGGAGCTGTTTTTT. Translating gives CASSSRGGSNTGELFF.

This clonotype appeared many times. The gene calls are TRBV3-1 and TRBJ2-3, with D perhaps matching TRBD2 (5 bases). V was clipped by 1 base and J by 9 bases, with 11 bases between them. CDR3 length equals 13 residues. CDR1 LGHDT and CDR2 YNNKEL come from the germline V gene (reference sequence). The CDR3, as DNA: TGTGCCAGCAGCCAAGGAGGAGGAGGCACGCAGTATTTT. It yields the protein CASSQGGGGTQYF.

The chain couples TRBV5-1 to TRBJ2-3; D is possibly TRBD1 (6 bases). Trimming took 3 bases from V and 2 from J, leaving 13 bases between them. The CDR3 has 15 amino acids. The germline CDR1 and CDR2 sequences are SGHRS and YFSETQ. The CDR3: CASSSLTGFTDTQYF. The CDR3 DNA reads TGCGCCAGCAGCTCACTAACAGGGTTCACAGATACGCAGTATTTT.

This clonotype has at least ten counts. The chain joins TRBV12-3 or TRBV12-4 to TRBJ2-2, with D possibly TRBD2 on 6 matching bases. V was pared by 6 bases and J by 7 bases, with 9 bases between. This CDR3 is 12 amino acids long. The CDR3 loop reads CASRGGSGELFF. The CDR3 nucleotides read TGTGCCAGCAGGGGGGGTAGCGGGGAGCTGTTTTTT.

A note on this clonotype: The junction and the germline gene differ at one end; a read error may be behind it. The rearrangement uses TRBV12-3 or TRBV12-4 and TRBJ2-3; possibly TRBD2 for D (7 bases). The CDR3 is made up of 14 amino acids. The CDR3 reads CASRLGGARDTQYF. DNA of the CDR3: TGTGCCAGCAGGTTAGGGGGGGCCAGGGATACGCAGTATTTT.

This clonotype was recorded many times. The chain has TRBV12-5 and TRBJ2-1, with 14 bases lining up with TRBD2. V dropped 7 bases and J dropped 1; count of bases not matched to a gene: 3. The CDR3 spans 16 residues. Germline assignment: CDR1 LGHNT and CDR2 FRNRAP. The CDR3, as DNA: TGTGCTAGTGTAAGGACTAGCGGGGGGTCCTACAATGAGCAGTTCTTC. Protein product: CASVRTSGGSYNEQFF. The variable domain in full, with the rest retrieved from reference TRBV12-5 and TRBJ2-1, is DARVTQTPRHKVTEMGQEVTMRCQPILGHNTVFWYRQTMMQGLELLAYFRNRAPLDDSGMPKDRFSAEMPDATLATLKIQPSEPRDSAVYFCASVRTSGGSYNEQFFGPGTRLTVL.

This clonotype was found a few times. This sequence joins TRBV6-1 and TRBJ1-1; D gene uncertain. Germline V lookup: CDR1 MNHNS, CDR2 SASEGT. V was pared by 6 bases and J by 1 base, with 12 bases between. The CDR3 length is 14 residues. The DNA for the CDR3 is TGTGCCAGCAGCTCCCTCGTCTCGAACACTGAAGCTTTCTTT. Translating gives CASSSLVSNTEAFF.

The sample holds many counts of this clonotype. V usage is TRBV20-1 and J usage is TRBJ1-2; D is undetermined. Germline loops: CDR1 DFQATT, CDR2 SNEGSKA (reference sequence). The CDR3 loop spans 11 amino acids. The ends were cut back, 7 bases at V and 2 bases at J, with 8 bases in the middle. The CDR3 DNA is TGCAGTGTGACGGCCAACTATGGCTACACCTTC. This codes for CSVTANYGYTF.

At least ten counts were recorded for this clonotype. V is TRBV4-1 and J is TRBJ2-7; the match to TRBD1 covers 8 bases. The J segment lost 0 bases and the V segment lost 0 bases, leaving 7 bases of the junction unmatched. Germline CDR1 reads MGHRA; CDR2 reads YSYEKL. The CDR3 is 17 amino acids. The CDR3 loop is CASSQESGTGVSYEQYF. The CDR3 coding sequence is TGCGCCAGCAGCCAAGAATCCGGGACAGGCGTCTCCTACGAGCAGTACTTC.

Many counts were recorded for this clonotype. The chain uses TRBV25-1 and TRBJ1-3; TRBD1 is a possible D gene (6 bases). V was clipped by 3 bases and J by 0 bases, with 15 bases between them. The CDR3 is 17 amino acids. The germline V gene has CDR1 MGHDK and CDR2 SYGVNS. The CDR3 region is CASSDTRTDPSGNTIYF. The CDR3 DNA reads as TGTGCCAGCAGTGATACGAGGACAGACCCCTCTGGAAACACCATATATTTT.